The source of this T cell receptor (beta chain) is a study of T cells in Graves' hyperthyroidism and ophthalmopathy. Amplification of TCR beta CDR3 regions used RNA as the template. HTBI primers were the set used in a first-round RT-PCR of the TCR CDR3. TCRdb processed the multiplex PCR reads anew with MiXCR; each CDR3 protein has one entry. The sample holds almost 500,000 distinct CDR3 sequences, approximately 23% seen once. The sample holds a few counts of this clonotype. The V gene's germline CDR1 is SGHRS and CDR2 YFSETQ. V dropped 4 bases and J dropped 0 bases, with 13 bases sitting between them. The CDR3 has 15 amino acids.

The source material was blood. The genes are TRBV5-1 and TRBJ1-1; D might be TRBD1 (6 bases). This sequence was found in a woman aged 65 to 85 with Graves' ophthalmopathy. The CDR3 nucleotides are TGCGCCAGCAGCAGACGGACAGACCTGAACACTGAAGCTTTCTTT. This codes for CASSRRTDLNTEAFF.